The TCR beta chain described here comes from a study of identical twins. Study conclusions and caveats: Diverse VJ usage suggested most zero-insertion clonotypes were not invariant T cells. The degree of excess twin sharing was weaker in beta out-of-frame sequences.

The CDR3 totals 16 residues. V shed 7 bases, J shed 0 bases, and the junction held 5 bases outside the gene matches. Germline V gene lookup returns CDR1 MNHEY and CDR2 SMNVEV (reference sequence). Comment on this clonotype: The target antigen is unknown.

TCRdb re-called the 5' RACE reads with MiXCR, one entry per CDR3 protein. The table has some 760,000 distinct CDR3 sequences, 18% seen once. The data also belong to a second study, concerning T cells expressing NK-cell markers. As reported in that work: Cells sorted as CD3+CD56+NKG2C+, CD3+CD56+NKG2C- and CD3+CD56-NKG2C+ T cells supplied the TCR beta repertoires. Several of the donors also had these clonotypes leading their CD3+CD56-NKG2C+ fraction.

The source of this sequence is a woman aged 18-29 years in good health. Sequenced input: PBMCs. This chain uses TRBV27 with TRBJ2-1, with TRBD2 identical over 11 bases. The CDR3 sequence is CASNPGLAASYNEQFF. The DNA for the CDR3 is TGTGCCAGCAATCCGGGACTAGCGGCCTCCTACAATGAGCAGTTCTTC.